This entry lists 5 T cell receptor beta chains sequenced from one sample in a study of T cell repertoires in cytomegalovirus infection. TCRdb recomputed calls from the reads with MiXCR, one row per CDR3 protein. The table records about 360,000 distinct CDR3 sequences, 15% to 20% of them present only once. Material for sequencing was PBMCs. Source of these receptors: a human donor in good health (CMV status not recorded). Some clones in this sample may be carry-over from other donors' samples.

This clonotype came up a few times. CDR3 DNA sequence: TGCAGTGCCGAAGGGACTAGCGGGGGGGTTAGGGAGACCCAGTACTTC. Residues: CSAEGTSGGVRETQYF. V gene TRBV20-1 combines with J gene TRBJ2-5, with 16 bases fitting TRBD2. V gave up 6 bases and J gave up 5 bases; unmatched junction bases: 9. Germline V gene data show CDR1 as DFQATT and CDR2 as SNEGSKA (reference sequence). The CDR3 covers 16 residues.

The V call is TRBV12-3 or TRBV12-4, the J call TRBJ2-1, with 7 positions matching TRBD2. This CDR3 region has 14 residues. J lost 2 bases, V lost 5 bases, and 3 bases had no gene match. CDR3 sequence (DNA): TGTGCCAGCAGTCCGGGACTACCCTACAATGAGCAGTTCTTC. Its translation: CASSPGLPYNEQFF.

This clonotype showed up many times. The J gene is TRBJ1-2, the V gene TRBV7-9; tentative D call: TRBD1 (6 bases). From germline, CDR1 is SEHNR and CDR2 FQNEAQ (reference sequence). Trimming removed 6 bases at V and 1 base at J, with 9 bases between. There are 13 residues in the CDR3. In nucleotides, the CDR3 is TGTGCCAGCAGTTTGGACAGTAACTATGGCTACACCTTC. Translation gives CASSLDSNYGYTF.

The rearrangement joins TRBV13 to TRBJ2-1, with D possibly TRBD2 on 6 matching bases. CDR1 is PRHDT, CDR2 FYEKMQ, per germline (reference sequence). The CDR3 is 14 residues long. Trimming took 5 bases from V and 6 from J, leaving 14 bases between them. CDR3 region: CASSLGLMSNEQFF. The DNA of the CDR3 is TGTGCCAGCAGCCTCGGACTAATGAGCAATGAGCAGTTCTTC. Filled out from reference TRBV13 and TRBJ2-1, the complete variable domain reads AAGVIQSPRHLIKEKRETATLKCYPIPRHDTVYWYQQGPGQDPQFLISFYEKMQSDKGSIPDRFSAQQFSDYHSELNMSSLELGDSALYFCASSLGLMSNEQFFGPGTRLTVL.

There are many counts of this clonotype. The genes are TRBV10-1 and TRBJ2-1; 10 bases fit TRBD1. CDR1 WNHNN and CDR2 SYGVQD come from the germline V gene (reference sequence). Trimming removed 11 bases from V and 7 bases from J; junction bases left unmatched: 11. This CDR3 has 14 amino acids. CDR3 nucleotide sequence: TGCGCCCACAAAGGGACAGGGGAACGAAATGAGCAGTTCTTC. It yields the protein CAHKGTGERNEQFF.